This T cell receptor beta chain was identified in a study of neurological immune-mediated disorders (dated by TCRdb to the late 2010s). Regarding the research as a whole: Peripheral blood TCR-beta repertoires from HTLV-I-associated myelopathy (HAM/TSP) patients, multiple sclerosis patients and healthy controls were compared by UMI-based sequencing. Longitudinal samples, technical triplicates and paired sorted CD4+ and CD8+ T-cell subsets, alongside PBMC samples, were included among the roughly 96 TCR-beta libraries. The cohort comprised 68 subjects: approximately 15 HAM/TSP patients, 34 multiple sclerosis patients and 20 or so healthy controls.

The study at large found these results: TCR clonal expansion was highest in HAM/TSP patients and lowest in MS patients, with MS patients falling below even healthy controls. Across subjects, expanded clones never shared an identical CDR3 amino acid sequence, which suggests that the TCR-beta repertoires in every group were private.

This clonotype has a count of ten or more. No antigen is known for it. No quality values exist for individual bases; no much larger clone is one base distant. Inclusive of the bounding cysteine and phenylalanine, the CDR3 is 15 residues long. The entry retains the CDR3 DNA only, 45 bases that are in frame from base 1. At the junction V is shortened by 2 bases and J by 4 bases, with 13 bases in between. The germline V gene gives CDR1 as SGHRS and CDR2 as YFSETQ. cDNA was synthesized by template-switch 5'RACE using a primer carrying a 10-nucleotide random unique molecular identifier by which each TCR transcript was tagged. Over 160 million TCR-beta sequences, covering 15-18 subjects, were produced in each sequencing run. Total RNA was extracted with the RNeasy kit. The KAPA Real-time Library Amplification kit was used to amplify TCR-beta VDJ regions with primers targeting the TCR constant region and the 5'RACE anchor. A first PCR added sample indexes and Illumina adaptors, after which a second PCR increased the library yield. After Ampure bead purification, the roughly 650 bp TCR product was size-selected on a 2% E-gel SizeSelection system. Before pooling, library quality was assessed on a Bioanalyzer, concentration was determined with Qubit, and library quantification was performed with the Kapa Library Quantification kit. An Illumina HiSeq 2500 was used to sequence the libraries paired-end at 2 x 150 bp. To increase sequence diversity, about 25-31% phiX was spiked into each library pool. The study's own analysis went as follows. Quality-filtered reads were processed with the UMI-based MiGEC pipeline, which removed over 80% of raw TCR sequences during error correction. IMGT germline references were used for alignment of VDJ genes, and clonotypes were defined by a unique CDR3 amino acid sequence together with V-J genes. Clonal expansion, Shannon diversity, and CDR3 relatedness (CalcPairwiseDistances, ClusterSamples) were evaluated with VDJtools, and phylogenetic trees were built with CLCbio workbench. Expanded clones were defined as having at least 8 unique UMIs, based on coefficient-of-variation modelling across technical triplicates. TCRdb reran the public reads through fastp at Q25 and MiXCR, keeping productive beta chains. CDR3 protein duplicates are merged, each entry listing the most common genes and DNA. For this entry, the V and J calls and clone size follow TCRdb and not the study's own pipeline. For this sample the table gives more than 15,000 distinct CDR3 sequences, of which 12% to 15% were detected only once. The ten largest clones take up 6.5% to 9% of the sample.

For sorted-subset TCR libraries, 1 million sorted CD4+ or CD8+ T cells were used. Peripheral blood was subjected to Ficoll-Hypaque density gradient centrifugation to isolate PBMCs, which were then cryopreserved in liquid nitrogen. Paired sorted CD4+ and CD8+ subsets came from healthy controls, HAM/TSP patients and MS patients. Sequenced material: CD4+ T cells from blood. The source is a woman aged 60-75 years with HTLV-1-associated myelopathy (HAM/TSP). Recombination linked TRBV5-1 to TRBJ1-3; a tentative D match to TRBD1 spans 5 bases. For the CDR3, the sequence is CASSFWGGDGNTIYF. Here is the DNA: TGCGCCAGCAGCTTTTGGGGAGGGGACGGAAACACCATATATTTT. When the CDR3 is completed using the reference TRBV5-1 and TRBJ1-3 genes on either side, the full variable domain is KAGVTQTPRYLIKTRGQQVTLSCSPISGHRSVSWYQQTPGQGLQFLFEYFSETQRNKGNFPGRFSGRQFSNSRSEMNVSTLELGDSALYLCASSFWGGDGNTIYFGEGSWLTVV.